A single T cell receptor (beta chain) is shown here with its context. The CDR3 loop spans 17 amino acids. The germline V gene encodes CDR1 LGHDT and CDR2 YNNKEL (reference sequence). V dropped 4 bases and J dropped 1 base, with 19 bases sitting between them. The data are from a study of blood T cell repertoires in COVID-19. Study in general: Collection of acute and convalescent COVID-19 samples took place in the United States, Italy and Spain. From T cells, B-cell-depleted T cells, or PBMCs came the material, which was cDNA or gDNA.

Authors' methods: Nucleated cell counts were estimated from reference gene primer amplification. The data were produced by immunoSEQ multiplex PCR, yet TCRdb's version contains in-frame clones alone and is incomplete. The V and J calls and clone size were taken over from that table, and D and trimming were inferred from the DNA. In the table there are 200,000 to 300,000 clones, over 75% of which are singletons. The chain couples TRBV3-1 (or the pseudogene TRBV3-2) to TRBJ1-1; possibly TRBD1 for D (6 bases). The origin of this receptor is a human donor in a cohort sampled during active COVID-19. The sample comprised peripheral blood. The CDR3 DNA reads TGTGCCAGCAGCCCCGAAACAGGGAACCGCCCGAACACTGAAGCTTTCTTT. Its translation: CASSPETGNRPNTEAFF.